The rows below give T cell receptor beta chains drawn from one sample of a study of T cells in Graves' hyperthyroidism and ophthalmopathy. TCRdb ran MiXCR on the multiplex PCR reads and lists one entry per CDR3 protein. The sample records some 490,000 distinct CDR3 sequences, around a fifth being singletons. The sequencing sample was made of blood. The origin of the receptors is a woman aged 70-85 years with Graves' ophthalmopathy. Both conserved end residues are part of each CDR3. Fields, in order: CDR3 protein, CDR3 DNA, D gene, clone size, J gene, V gene. A D gene is named only where the DNA matches it firmly. Clone size is stated in some rows and not others, as once, few, many or a class when expanded.

CSARRQGQETQYF	TGCAGTGCTAGGAGACAGGGTCAAGAGACCCAGTACTTC	TRBD1	.	TRBJ2-5	TRBV20-1
CASSLGRASSYEQYF	TGCGCCAGCAGCTTGGGGAGGGCCAGCTCCTACGAGCAGTACTTC	.	.	TRBJ2-7	TRBV5-1
CASSPFGSYNEQFF	TGTGCCAGCAGCCCCTTTGGCTCCTACAATGAGCAGTTCTTC	.	.	TRBJ2-1	TRBV11-3
CASSSWGNPNEQFF	TGTGCCAGCAGCTCCTGGGGCAATCCCAATGAGCAGTTCTTC	.	many	TRBJ2-1	TRBV7-9
CASSSFGGGSTDTQYF	TGTGCCAGCAGCTCCTTCGGGGGTGGGAGCACAGATACGCAGTATTTT	.	.	TRBJ2-3	TRBV11-2
CASSARTKRNEAFF	TGTGCCAGCAGTGCAAGGACAAAGAGGAATGAAGCTTTCTTT	.	many	TRBJ1-1	TRBV28
CASSLRAEGLGDNEQFF	TGTGCCAGCAGCTTGAGGGCTGAGGGTTTAGGGGACAATGAGCAGTTCTTC	.	few	TRBJ2-1	TRBV5-5
CASSFLGQGSGANVLTF	TGTGCCAGCAGTTTTCTGGGACAGGGGTCTGGGGCCAACGTCCTGACTTTC	TRBD1	.	TRBJ2-6	TRBV28
CASSAPGPNEEQYF	TGTGCCAGCAGTGCCCCGGGGCCCAACGAAGAGCAGTACTTC	.	.	TRBJ2-7	TRBV25-1
CASSFHPDRVAYEQYF	TGCGCCAGCAGCTTTCACCCGGACAGGGTAGCCTACGAGCAGTACTTC	TRBD1	.	TRBJ2-7	TRBV5-1
CASSYNPSRGRTYEQYF	TGCGCCAGCAGCTACAACCCTAGCCGCGGGAGAACCTACGAGCAGTACTTC	TRBD2	.	TRBJ2-7	TRBV5-1